This T cell receptor beta chain comes out of a study of T-cell reconstitution after alpha-beta-depleted transplantation in children. Preparation of the TCRbeta library was carried out with unique molecular identifiers. TCRdb recomputed calls from the PCR reads with MiXCR, one row per CDR3 protein. The data show approximately 590,000 distinct CDR3 sequences, 10% seen once. CDR3 length: 14 amino acids. Losses at the gene ends were 0 bases for V and 6 bases for J; bases not matched to a gene: 6. Germline CDR1 reads DFQATT; CDR2 reads SNEGSKA (reference sequence). The sample holds a few counts of this clonotype.

The V and J genes are TRBV20-1 and TRBJ2-5, with 8 nucleotides matching TRBD2. Sequencing was performed on PBMCs from the stem cell graft donor, taken from the stem cell graft. This receptor was obtained from a human donor who donated a stem cell graft to a child with acute myeloid leukemia. In nucleotides, the CDR3 is TGCAGTGCTAGAGATCCGGGGGGGGGAAAGACCCAGTACTTC. It encodes CSARDPGGGKTQYF.